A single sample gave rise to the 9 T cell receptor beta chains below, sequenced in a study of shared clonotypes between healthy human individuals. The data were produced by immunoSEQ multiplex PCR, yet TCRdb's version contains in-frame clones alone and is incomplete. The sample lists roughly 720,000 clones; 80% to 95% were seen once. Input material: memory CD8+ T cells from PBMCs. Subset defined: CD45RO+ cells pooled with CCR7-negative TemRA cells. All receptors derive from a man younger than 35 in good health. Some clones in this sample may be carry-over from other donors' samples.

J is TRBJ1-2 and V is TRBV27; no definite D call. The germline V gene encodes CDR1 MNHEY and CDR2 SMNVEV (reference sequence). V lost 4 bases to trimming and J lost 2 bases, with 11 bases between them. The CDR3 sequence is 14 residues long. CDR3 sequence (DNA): TGTGCCAGCAGTTCTCACCTTCAGAACTATGGCTACACCTTC. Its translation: CASSSHLQNYGYTF.

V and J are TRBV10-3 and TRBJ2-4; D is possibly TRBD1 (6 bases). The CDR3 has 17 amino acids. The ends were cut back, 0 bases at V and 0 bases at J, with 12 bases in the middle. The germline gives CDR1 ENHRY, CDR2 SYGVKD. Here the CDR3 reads CAISESRTVVAKNIQYF. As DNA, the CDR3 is TGTGCCATCAGTGAGTCTAGGACAGTTGTAGCCAAAAACATTCAGTACTTC.

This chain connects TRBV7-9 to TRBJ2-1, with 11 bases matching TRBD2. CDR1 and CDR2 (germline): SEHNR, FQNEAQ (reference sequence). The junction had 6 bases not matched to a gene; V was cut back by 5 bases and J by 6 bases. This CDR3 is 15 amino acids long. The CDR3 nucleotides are TGTGCCAGCAGCATTGCCCTAGCGGGAGGCAATGAGCAGTTCTTC. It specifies CASSIALAGGNEQFF. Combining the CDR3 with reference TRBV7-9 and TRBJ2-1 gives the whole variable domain DTGVSQNPRHKITKRGQNVTFRCDPISEHNRLYWYRQTLGQGPEFLTYFQNEAQLEKSRLLSDRFSAERPKGSFSTLEIQRTEQGDSAMYLCASSIALAGGNEQFFGPGTRLTVL.

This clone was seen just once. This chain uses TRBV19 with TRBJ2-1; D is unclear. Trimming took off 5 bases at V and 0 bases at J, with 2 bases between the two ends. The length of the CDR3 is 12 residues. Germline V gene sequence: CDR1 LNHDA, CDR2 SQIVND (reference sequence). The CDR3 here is CASSPSYNEQFF. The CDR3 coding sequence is TGTGCCAGTAGTCCCTCCTACAATGAGCAGTTCTTC.

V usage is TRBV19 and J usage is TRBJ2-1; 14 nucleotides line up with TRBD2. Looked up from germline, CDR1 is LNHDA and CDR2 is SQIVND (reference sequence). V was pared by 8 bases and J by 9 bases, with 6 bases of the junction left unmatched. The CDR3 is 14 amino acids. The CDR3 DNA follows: TGTGCCAGTGGAAGGACTAGCGGGAGGAGTGAGCAGTTCTTC. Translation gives CASGRTSGRSEQFF.

For the CDR3, the DNA is TGTGCCAGCAGAACAGGGGCCCAATACGAGCAGTACTTC. It is translated as CASRTGAQYEQYF. The chain employs TRBV27 and TRBJ2-7; TRBD1 matches 7 bases. Germline CDR1 MNHEY, CDR2 SMNVEV (reference sequence). This CDR3 is 13 amino acids long. V lost 6 bases and J lost 4; bases outside the gene matches: 6.

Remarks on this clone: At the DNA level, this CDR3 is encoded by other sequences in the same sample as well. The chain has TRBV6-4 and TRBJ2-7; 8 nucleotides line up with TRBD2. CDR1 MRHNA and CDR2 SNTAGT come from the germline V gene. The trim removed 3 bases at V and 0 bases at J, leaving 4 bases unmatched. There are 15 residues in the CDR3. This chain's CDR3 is CASSELAGSSYEQYF. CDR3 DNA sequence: TGTGCCAGCAGTGAATTAGCGGGGAGCTCCTACGAGCAGTACTTC.

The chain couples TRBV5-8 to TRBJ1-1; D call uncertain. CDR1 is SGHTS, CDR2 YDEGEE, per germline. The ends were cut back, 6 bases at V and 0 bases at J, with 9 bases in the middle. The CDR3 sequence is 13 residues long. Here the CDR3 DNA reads TGTGCCAGCACAAACTTGATGAACACTGAAGCTTTCTTT. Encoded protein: CASTNLMNTEAFF.

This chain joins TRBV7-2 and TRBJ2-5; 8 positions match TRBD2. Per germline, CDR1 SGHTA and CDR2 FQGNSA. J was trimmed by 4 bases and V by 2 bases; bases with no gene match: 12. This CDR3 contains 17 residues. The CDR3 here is CASSLSMAGGDRETQYF. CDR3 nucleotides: TGTGCCAGCAGCTTAAGCATGGCGGGAGGAGATCGAGAGACCCAGTACTTC. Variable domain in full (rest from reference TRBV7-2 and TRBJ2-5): GAGVSQSPSNKVTEKGKDVELRCDPISGHTALYWYRQSLGQGLEFLIYFQGNSAPDKSGLPSDRFSAERTGGSVSTLTIQRTQQEDSAVYLCASSLSMAGGDRETQYFGPGTRLLVL.